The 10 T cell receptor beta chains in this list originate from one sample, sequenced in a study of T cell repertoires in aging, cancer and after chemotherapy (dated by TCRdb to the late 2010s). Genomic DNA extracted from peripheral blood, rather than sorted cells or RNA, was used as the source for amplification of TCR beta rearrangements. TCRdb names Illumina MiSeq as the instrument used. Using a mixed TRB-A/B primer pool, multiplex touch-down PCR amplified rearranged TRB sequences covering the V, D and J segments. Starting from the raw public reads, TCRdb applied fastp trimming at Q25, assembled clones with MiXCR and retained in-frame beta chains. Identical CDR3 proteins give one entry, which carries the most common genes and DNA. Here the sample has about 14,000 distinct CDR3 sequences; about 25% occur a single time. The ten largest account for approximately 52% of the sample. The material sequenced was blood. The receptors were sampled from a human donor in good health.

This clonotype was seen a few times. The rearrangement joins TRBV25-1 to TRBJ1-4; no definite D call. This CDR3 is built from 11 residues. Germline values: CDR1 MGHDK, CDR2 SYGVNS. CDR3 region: CATALWGKLFF. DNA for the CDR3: TGTGCTACAGCACTATGGGGAAAACTGTTTTTT.

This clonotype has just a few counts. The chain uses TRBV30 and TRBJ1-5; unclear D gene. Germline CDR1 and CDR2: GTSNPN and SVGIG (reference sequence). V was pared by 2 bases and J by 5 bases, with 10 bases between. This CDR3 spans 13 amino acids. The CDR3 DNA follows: TGTGCCTGGAGTTGGCGCCTCGATCAGCCCCAGCATTTT. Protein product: CAWSWRLDQPQHF.

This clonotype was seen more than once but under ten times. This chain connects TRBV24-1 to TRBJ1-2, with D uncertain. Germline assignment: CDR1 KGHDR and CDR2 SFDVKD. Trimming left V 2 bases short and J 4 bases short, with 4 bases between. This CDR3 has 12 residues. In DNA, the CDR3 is TGTGCCACCAGTGATTGGACCTATGGCTACACCTTC. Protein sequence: CATSDWTYGYTF.

The chain's CDR3 is CSADRGKGLLNSSPLHF. The DNA for the CDR3 is TGCAGTGCTGACAGGGGGAAGGGCCTCCTTAATAGTTCACCCCTCCACTTT. The J gene is TRBJ1-6, the V gene TRBV20-1; 9 nucleotides match TRBD1. Trimming took 5 bases from V and 9 from J; bases not matched to a gene: 17. CDR1 and CDR2 (germline): DFQATT, SNEGSKA (reference sequence). The CDR3 consists of 17 residues.

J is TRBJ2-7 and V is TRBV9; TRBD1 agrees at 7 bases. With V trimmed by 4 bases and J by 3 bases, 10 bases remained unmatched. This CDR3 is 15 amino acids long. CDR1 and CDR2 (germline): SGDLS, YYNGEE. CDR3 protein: CASSPSLRDSYEQYF. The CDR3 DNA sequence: TGTGCCAGCAGCCCCTCCCTCCGGGACAGCTACGAGCAGTACTTC.

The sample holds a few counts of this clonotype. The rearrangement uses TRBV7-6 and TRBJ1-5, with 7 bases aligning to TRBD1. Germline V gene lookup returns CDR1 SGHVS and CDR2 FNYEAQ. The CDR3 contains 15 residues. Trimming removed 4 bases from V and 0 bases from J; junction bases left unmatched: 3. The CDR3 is CASSWDSNSNQPQHF. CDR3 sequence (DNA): TGTGCCAGCAGCTGGGACAGCAATAGCAATCAGCCCCAGCATTTT.

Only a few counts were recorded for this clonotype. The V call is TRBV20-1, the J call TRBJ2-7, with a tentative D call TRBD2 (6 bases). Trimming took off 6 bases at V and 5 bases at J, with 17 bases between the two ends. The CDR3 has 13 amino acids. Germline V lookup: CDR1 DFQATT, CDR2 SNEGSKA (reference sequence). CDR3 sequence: CSAPSGGSNEQYF. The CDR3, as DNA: TGCAGTGCCCCCTCCGGGGGTAGTAACGAGCAGTACTTC.

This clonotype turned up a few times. The CDR3 loop is CSASPLQGSTEAFF. CDR3 coding DNA: TGCAGTGCTAGCCCCTTACAGGGGAGCACTGAAGCTTTCTTT. This rearrangement joins TRBV20-1 to TRBJ1-1; 7 positions agree with TRBD1. CDR1 DFQATT and CDR2 SNEGSKA come from the germline V gene (reference sequence). The CDR3 runs 14 residues. J was trimmed by 4 bases and V by 3 bases; bases with no gene match: 8.

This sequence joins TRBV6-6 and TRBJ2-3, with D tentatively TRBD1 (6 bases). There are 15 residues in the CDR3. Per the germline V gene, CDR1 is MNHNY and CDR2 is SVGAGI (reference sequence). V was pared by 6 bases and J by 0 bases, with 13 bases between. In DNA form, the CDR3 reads TGTGCCAGCAGCCTCCAGGGGACAAGCACAGATACGCAGTATTTT. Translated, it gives CASSLQGTSTDTQYF.

This chain's CDR3 is CASSYRQGASREQYF. Written as DNA, the CDR3 is TGTGCCAGCAGTTACCGACAGGGAGCGTCCAGAGAGCAGTACTTC. The rearrangement joins TRBV6-2 or TRBV6-3 to TRBJ2-7; 7 nucleotides agree with TRBD1. Germline CDR1 is MNHEY and CDR2 is SVGEGT. V was clipped by 2 bases and J by 7 bases; unmatched bases: 11. The CDR3 is 15 residues long.